The clone carrying this TCR beta chain came up once. This entry comes from a study of T cell changes during pregnancy in multiple sclerosis. Libraries were prepared by immunoSEQ multiplex PCR; TCRdb keeps only in-frame clonotypes and omits some of them. The data show 40,000 to 60,000 clones, roughly 90% seen once. The CDR3 spans 15 residues. Germline CDR1 is MNHEY and CDR2 is SMNVEV (reference sequence). V lost 5 bases and J lost 0, with 13 bases in between. This sequence originates from a female donor in good health, enrolled as a control in a pregnancy study. The starting material was peripheral blood, obtained in the first trimester of pregnancy. The chain carries TRBV27 and TRBJ2-5; tentative D call: TRBD2 (5 bases). CDR3 nucleotide sequence: TGTGCCAGCAGTCCCGGGGTTTTGTACCAAGAGACCCAGTACTTC. This encodes CASSPGVLYQETQYF.